Listed here are 21 T cell receptor beta chains from one sample, sequenced in a study of T cells after yellow fever vaccination. In TCRdb, the 5' RACE reads were re-called with MiXCR into one record per CDR3 protein. The sample lists roughly 340,000 distinct CDR3 sequences, 8.7% occurring once. The sequenced sample was PBMCs, obtained on the day of the first yellow fever vaccination. The receptors shown here come from a man younger than 30 who received the YFV17D yellow fever vaccine.

The CDR3 DNA reads as TGTGCCAGCAGACCCCGGACAGGGGGCTTGGGAGAGCAGTACTTC. Protein: CASRPRTGGLGEQYF. The chain joins TRBV6-7 to TRBJ2-7; 11 bases are a match to TRBD1. TRBV6-7 is placed among ORFs of uncertain function. J lost 7 bases, V lost 6 bases, and 11 bases had no gene match. This CDR3 has 15 residues.

In regard to this clonotype: At one boundary the junction diverges from the germline segment, which might be a read error. The rearrangement links TRBV20-1 to TRBJ2-1; tentatively, D is TRBD1 or TRBD2 (7 bases each). The CDR3 is 16 amino acids. Per germline, CDR1 DFQATT and CDR2 SNEGSKA (reference sequence). The CDR3 region is CCARDQGGAPYNEQFF. The CDR3 DNA is TGCTGTGCTAGAGATCAGGGGGGGGCACCCTACAATGAGCAGTTCTTC.

Only a few counts were recorded for this clonotype. The chain combines TRBV27 with TRBJ1-4; 9 nucleotides align to TRBD1. The V segment lost 3 bases and the J segment 5 bases; nucleotides outside the gene matches: 4. The CDR3 sequence is 15 residues long. Germline values: CDR1 MNHEY, CDR2 SMNVEV (reference sequence). CDR3 in DNA: TGTGCCAGCAGTTTGGGGACAGGGAAAAATGAAAAACTGTTTTTT. As protein: CASSLGTGKNEKLFF. Full variable domain (rest looked up from reference TRBV27 and TRBJ1-4): EAQVTQNPRYLITVTGKKLTVTCSQNMNHEYMSWYRQDPGLGLRQIYYSMNVEVTDKGDVPEGYKVSRKEKRNFPLILESPSPNQTSLYFCASSLGTGKNEKLFFGSGTQLSVL.

This clonotype was observed many times. The V call is TRBV18, the J call TRBJ2-3; the D gene is possibly TRBD2 (5 bases). V was clipped by 6 bases and J by 4 bases, with 20 bases between them. The CDR3 runs 16 residues. Germline V gives CDR1 KGHSH, CDR2 LQKENI. CDR3 DNA sequence: TGTGCCAGCTCGGCAGAGAGGACTGAAACCCCAGATACGCAGTATTTT. Encoded protein: CASSAERTETPDTQYF.

This rearrangement joins TRBV6-1 to TRBJ1-3; 9 bases align to TRBD1. CDR1 is MNHNS, CDR2 SASEGT, per germline. J was trimmed by 1 base and V by 6 bases; bases with no gene match: 10. This CDR3 region has 17 residues. The CDR3, as DNA: TGTGCCAGCAGACCCGGGACAGGGAAGACATCTGGAAACACCATATATTTT. It codes for CASRPGTGKTSGNTIYF.

The sample holds a few counts of this clonotype. V and J are TRBV5-1 and TRBJ2-7, with 7 positions matching TRBD2. The CDR3 loop spans 17 amino acids. Germline V gene data show CDR1 as SGHRS and CDR2 as YFSETQ. V lost 3 bases to trimming and J lost 2 bases; unmatched junction nucleotides: 14. The CDR3 sequence: CASSSPGVAGYAYEQYF. In DNA, the CDR3 is TGCGCCAGCAGCTCCCCTGGGGTAGCGGGCTATGCCTACGAGCAGTACTTC.

There are a few counts of this clonotype. The chain couples TRBV11-2 to TRBJ2-1, with D tentatively TRBD1 or TRBD2 (5 bases each). Germline CDR1 is SGHAT and CDR2 is FQNNGV. CDR3 length equals 12 residues. V gave up 3 bases and J gave up 6 bases, with 6 bases separating them. CDR3 loop: CASSFGGNEQFF. The CDR3 DNA reads as TGTGCCAGCAGCTTTGGGGGCAATGAGCAGTTCTTC.

The chain recombines TRBV10-3 with TRBJ2-1; 15 bases are a match to TRBD2. Germline CDR1 reads ENHRY; CDR2 reads SYGVKD. Unmatched junction bases numbered 2, after V lost 4 bases and J lost 7 bases. The CDR3 is 15 amino acids. Written as DNA, the CDR3 is TGTGCCATCAGTGGGACTAGCGGGGGGGCGAATGAGCAGTTCTTC. Translated: CAISGTSGGANEQFF.

This clonotype has just a few counts. The V gene is TRBV9, the J gene TRBJ1-1; no reliable D call. Germline CDR1 and CDR2: SGDLS and YYNGEE. The V end lost 0 bases, the J end lost 6 bases, and 9 bases lay between the germline ends. The CDR3 has 13 amino acids. Written as DNA, the CDR3 is TGTGCCAGCAGCGTAGGAGGTACAGCTGAAGCTTTCTTT. It codes for CASSVGGTAEAFF.

The chain combines TRBV5-5 with TRBJ1-4, with TRBD1 identical over 8 bases. The CDR3 spans 15 residues. Germline CDR1 reads SGHKS; CDR2 reads YYEKEE (reference sequence). Trimming took 2 bases from V and 8 from J; bases not matched to a gene: 8. Here the CDR3 DNA reads TGTGCCAGCAGCTTACGTGGGGACAGGCGGGAAAAACTGTTTTTT. Translated, it gives CASSLRGDRREKLFF.

This clonotype was detected only a few times. The J gene is TRBJ2-5, the V gene TRBV5-1; the match to TRBD1 covers 8 bases. In germline, CDR1 is SGHRS, CDR2 YFSETQ. This CDR3 has 14 residues. V was clipped by 4 bases and J by 5 bases; unmatched bases: 7. Here the CDR3 reads CASSPQGAGETQYF. CDR3 coding DNA: TGCGCCAGCAGCCCCCAGGGGGCAGGGGAGACCCAGTACTTC. Full variable domain (rest looked up from reference TRBV5-1 and TRBJ2-5): KAGVTQTPRYLIKTRGQQVTLSCSPISGHRSVSWYQQTPGQGLQFLFEYFSETQRNKGNFPGRFSGRQFSNSRSEMNVSTLELGDSALYLCASSPQGAGETQYFGPGTRLLVL.

This sequence joins TRBV7-2 and TRBJ1-1; D perhaps matches TRBD1 (6 bases). Trimming shortened V by 4 bases and J by 1 base, and 13 bases separated the two germline ends. The germline CDR1 and CDR2 sequences are SGHTA and FQGNSA. CDR3 length: 15 amino acids. For the CDR3, the DNA is TGTGCCAGCAGCTATGGGCAGGGGAGGAACACTGAAGCTTTCTTT. Translating it yields CASSYGQGRNTEAFF. Complete variable domain (other parts from reference TRBV7-2 and TRBJ1-1): GAGVSQSPSNKVTEKGKDVELRCDPISGHTALYWYRQSLGQGLEFLIYFQGNSAPDKSGLPSDRFSAERTGGSVSTLTIQRTQQEDSAVYLCASSYGQGRNTEAFFGQGTRLTVV.

This clonotype has more than one count but fewer than ten. The CDR3 bases are TGTGCCACCAGCACAACCTTTGGGAACCGGGGGTACACCGGGGAGCTGTTTTTT. Translation: CATSTTFGNRGYTGELFF. The V gene is TRBV15, the J gene TRBJ2-2; D is possibly TRBD2 (6 bases). V was pared by 4 bases and J by 3 bases, with 21 bases between. Germline values: CDR1 LNHNV, CDR2 YYDKDF (reference sequence). The CDR3 length is 18 residues.

The rearrangement links TRBV7-2 to TRBJ1-4; unclear D gene. Trimming cost V 3 bases and J 8 bases, with 16 bases left between them. In germline, CDR1 is SGHTA, CDR2 FQGNSA. The CDR3 runs 15 residues. CDR3 loop: CASSFSSTVREKLFF. The DNA of the CDR3 is TGTGCCAGCAGCTTTTCCTCCACGGTACGCGAAAAACTGTTTTTT.

A few counts support this clonotype. The chain uses TRBV7-8 and TRBJ2-7; D is possibly TRBD1 (6 bases). V lost 6 bases and J 3 bases, leaving 18 bases between the germline ends. This CDR3 has 15 residues. The germline V gene encodes CDR1 SGHVS and CDR2 FQNEAQ. The CDR3 loop reads CASSQLVGQIYEQYF. CDR3 DNA: TGTGCCAGCAGTCAGCTAGTGGGACAAATCTACGAGCAGTACTTC.

The V call is TRBV18, the J call TRBJ1-1; D perhaps matches TRBD1 (5 bases). The CDR3 is made up of 14 amino acids. Trimming cost V 2 bases and J 2 bases, with 9 bases left between them. The germline V gene encodes CDR1 KGHSH and CDR2 LQKENI. This CDR3 is CASSPGTDNTEAFF. The CDR3 nucleotides read TGTGCCAGCTCACCAGGGACGGACAACACTGAAGCTTTCTTT.

The sample holds a few counts of this clonotype. This chain connects TRBV4-1 to TRBJ1-5; D gene unclear. Deletions cut 4 bases from V and 3 bases from J, with 7 bases between. The CDR3 sequence is 13 residues long. Germline-derived CDR1 and CDR2 are MGHRA and YSYEKL. The CDR3 here is CASSPPYNQPQHF. The DNA of the CDR3 is TGCGCCAGCAGCCCTCCCTACAATCAGCCCCAGCATTTT.

The rearrangement uses TRBV12-3 or TRBV12-4 and TRBJ1-6; 7 bases align to TRBD1. Unmatched junction bases numbered 15, after V lost 8 bases and J lost 8 bases. The CDR3 is made up of 16 amino acids. In DNA, the CDR3 is TGTGCCAGCGGATCTTCCCCGGACAGGAGATATTCACCCCTCCACTTT. Its protein is CASGSSPDRRYSPLHF.

This clonotype was counted between two and nine times. J is TRBJ2-3 and V is TRBV12-3 or TRBV12-4, with TRBD2 matching over 9 bases. CDR3 length: 15 amino acids. The V and J ends lost 1 base and 4 bases, in that order; junction bases with no gene match: 3. CDR3: CASSLGAGGPDTQYF. For the CDR3, the DNA is TGTGCCAGCAGTTTAGGTGCGGGGGGGCCAGATACGCAGTATTTT.

The chain has TRBV5-6 and TRBJ2-3, with unresolved D. From germline, CDR1 is SGHDT and CDR2 YYEEEE. The CDR3 runs to 14 residues. Trimming left V 2 bases short and J 2 bases short, with 9 bases between. The CDR3 DNA sequence: TGTGCCAGCAGCTTAGACCGCCACACAGATACGCAGTATTTT. Translated: CASSLDRHTDTQYF. Combining the CDR3 with reference TRBV5-6 and TRBJ2-3 gives the whole variable domain DAGVTQSPTHLIKTRGQQVTLRCSPKSGHDTVSWYQQALGQGPQFIFQYYEEEERQRGNFPDRFSGHQFPNYSSELNVNALLLGDSALYLCASSLDRHTDTQYFGPGTRLTVL.

This clonotype was counted a few times. J is TRBJ1-3 and V is TRBV7-9; unclear D gene. The V gene lost 3 bases and the J gene lost 0 bases, with 3 bases spanning the gap. The germline V gene encodes CDR1 SEHNR and CDR2 FQNEAQ (reference sequence). This CDR3 has 13 residues. This CDR3 reads CASSLVSGNTIYF. The CDR3 DNA is TGTGCCAGCAGCTTGGTCTCTGGAAACACCATATATTTT.